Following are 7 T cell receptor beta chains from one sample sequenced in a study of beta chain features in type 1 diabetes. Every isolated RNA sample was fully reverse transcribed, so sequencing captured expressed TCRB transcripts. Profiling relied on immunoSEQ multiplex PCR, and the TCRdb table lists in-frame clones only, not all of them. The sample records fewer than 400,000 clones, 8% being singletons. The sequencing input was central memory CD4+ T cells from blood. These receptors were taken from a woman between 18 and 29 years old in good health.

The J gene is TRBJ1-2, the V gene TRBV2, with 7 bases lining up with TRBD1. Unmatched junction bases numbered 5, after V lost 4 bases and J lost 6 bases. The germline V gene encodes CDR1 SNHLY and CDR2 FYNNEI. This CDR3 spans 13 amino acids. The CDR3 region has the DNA TGTGCCAGCAGTGTTACAGGGGCGGATGGCTACACCTTC. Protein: CASSVTGADGYTF.

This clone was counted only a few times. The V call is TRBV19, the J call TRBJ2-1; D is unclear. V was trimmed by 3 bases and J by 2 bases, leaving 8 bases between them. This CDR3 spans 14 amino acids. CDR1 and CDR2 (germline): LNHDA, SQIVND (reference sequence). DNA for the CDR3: TGTGCCAGTAGTATCGCCTCAACCTACAATGAGCAGTTCTTC. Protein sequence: CASSIASTYNEQFF. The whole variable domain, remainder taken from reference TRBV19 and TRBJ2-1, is DGGITQSPKYLFRKEGQNVTLSCEQNLNHDAMYWYRQDPGQGLRLIYYSQIVNDFQKGDIAEGYSVSREKKESFPLTVTSAQKNPTAFYLCASSIASTYNEQFFGPGTRLTVL.

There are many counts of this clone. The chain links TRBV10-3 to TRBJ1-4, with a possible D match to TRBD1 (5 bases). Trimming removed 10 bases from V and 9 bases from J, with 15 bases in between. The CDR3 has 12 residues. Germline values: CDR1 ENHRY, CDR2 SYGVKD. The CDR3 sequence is CATGDVEKKLFF. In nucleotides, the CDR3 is TGTGCCACCGGGGACGTAGAAAAAAAACTGTTTTTT.

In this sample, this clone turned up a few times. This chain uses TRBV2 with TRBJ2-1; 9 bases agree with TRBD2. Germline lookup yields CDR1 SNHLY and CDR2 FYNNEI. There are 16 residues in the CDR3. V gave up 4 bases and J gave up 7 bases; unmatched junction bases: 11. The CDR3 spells CASSVSLAGVRNEQFF. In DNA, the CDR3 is TGTGCCAGCAGTGTATCCTTAGCGGGAGTCAGAAATGAGCAGTTCTTC.

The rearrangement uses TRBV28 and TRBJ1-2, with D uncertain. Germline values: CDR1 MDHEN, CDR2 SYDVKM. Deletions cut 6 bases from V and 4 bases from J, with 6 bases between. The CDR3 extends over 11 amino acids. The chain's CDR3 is CASRQPYGYTF. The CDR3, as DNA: TGTGCCAGCAGGCAGCCCTATGGCTACACCTTC.

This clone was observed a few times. CDR3 amino acids: CASSEFGQGRRADTQYF. Here the CDR3 DNA reads TGTGCCAGCAGTGAATTCGGGCAGGGGCGAAGGGCAGATACGCAGTATTTT. This chain links TRBV25-1 with TRBJ2-3, with a weak D call TRBD1 (6 bases). Trimming pared 1 base from V and 4 bases from J, leaving 18 bases between. There are 17 residues in the CDR3. CDR1 MGHDK and CDR2 SYGVNS come from the germline V gene.

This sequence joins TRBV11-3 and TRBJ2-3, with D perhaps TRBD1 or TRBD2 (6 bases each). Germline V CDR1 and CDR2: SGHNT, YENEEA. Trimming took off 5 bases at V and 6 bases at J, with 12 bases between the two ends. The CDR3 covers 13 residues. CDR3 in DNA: TGTGCCAGCAGCGTAGGGGGGACCGATACGCAGTATTTT. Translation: CASSVGGTDTQYF.